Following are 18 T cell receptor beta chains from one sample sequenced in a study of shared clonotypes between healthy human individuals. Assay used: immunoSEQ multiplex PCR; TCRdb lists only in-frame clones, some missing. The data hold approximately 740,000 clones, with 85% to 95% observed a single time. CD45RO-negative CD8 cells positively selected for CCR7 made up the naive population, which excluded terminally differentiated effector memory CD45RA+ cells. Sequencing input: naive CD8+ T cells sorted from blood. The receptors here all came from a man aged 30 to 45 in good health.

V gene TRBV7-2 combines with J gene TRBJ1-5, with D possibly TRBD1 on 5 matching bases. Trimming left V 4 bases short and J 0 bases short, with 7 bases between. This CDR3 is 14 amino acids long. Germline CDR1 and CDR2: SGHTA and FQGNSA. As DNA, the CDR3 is TGTGCCAGCAGCTGGGGGAGTAGCAATCAGCCCCAGCATTTT. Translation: CASSWGSSNQPQHF.

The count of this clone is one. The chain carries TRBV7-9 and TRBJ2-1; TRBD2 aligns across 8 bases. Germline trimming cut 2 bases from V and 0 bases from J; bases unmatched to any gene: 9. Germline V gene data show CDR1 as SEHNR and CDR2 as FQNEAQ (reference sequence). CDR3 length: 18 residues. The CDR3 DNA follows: TGTGCCAGCAGCTTAATGCGCGAGCGGGAGAGCTCCTACAATGAGCAGTTCTTC. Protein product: CASSLMRERESSYNEQFF.

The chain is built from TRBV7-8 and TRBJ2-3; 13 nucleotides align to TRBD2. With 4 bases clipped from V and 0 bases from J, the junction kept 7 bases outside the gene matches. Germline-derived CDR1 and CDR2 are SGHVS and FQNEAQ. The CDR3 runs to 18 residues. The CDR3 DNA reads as TGTGCCAGCAGCTCACCGGGACTAGCGGGGACTAGCACAGATACGCAGTATTTT. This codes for CASSSPGLAGTSTDTQYF.

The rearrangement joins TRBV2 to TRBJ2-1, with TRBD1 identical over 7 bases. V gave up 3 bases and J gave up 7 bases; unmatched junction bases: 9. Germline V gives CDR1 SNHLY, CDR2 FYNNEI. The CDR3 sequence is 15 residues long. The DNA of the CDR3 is TGTGCCAGCAGTGATTGGCAGGGGGAGTTGAATGAGCAGTTCTTC. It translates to CASSDWQGELNEQFF.

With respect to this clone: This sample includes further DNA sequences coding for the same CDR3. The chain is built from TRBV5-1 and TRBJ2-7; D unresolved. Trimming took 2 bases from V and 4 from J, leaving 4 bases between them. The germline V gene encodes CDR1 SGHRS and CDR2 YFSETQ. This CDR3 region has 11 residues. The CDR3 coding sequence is TGCGCCAGCAGCTTCGGGTACGAGCAGTACTTC. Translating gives CASSFGYEQYF.

The CDR3 here is CASSLAGGWSSDTQYF. Written as DNA, the CDR3 is TGTGCCAGCAGCTTGGCCGGGGGGTGGTCCTCAGATACGCAGTATTTT. The genes are TRBV5-8 and TRBJ2-3, with 7 bases aligning to TRBD2. V lost 0 bases to trimming and J lost 4 bases; unmatched junction nucleotides: 8. The CDR3 spans 16 residues. Germline V gene data show CDR1 as SGHTS and CDR2 as YDEGEE.

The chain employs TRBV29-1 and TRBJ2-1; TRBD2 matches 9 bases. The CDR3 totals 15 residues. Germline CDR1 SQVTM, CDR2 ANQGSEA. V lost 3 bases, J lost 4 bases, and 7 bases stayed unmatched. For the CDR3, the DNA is TGCAGCGTTGATCTAGCGGGAACAATTTACAATGAGCAGTTCTTC. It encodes CSVDLAGTIYNEQFF.

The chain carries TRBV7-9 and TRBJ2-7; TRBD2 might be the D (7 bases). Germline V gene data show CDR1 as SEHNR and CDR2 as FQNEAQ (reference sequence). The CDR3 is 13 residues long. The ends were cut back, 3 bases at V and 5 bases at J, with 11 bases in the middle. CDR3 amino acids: CASSLLGGHEQYF. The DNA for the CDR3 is TGTGCCAGCAGCTTGCTGGGGGGGCACGAGCAGTACTTC.

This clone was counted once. The CDR3 sequence is CASSSGQGHYEQYF. The CDR3 DNA reads as TGCGCCAGCAGCTCGGGACAGGGCCACTACGAGCAGTACTTC. The V gene is TRBV5-1, the J gene TRBJ2-7, with 9 nucleotides matching TRBD1. The germline gives CDR1 SGHRS, CDR2 YFSETQ. V trimming: 3 bases; J trimming: 3 bases; junction bases outside the gene matches: 4. The length of the CDR3 is 14 residues.

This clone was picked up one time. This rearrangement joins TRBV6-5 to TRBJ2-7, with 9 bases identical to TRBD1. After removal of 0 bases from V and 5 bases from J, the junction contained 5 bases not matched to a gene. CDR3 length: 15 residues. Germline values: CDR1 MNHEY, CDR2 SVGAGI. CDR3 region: CASSYSRDREDEQYF. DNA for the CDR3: TGTGCCAGCAGTTACTCGCGGGACAGGGAGGACGAGCAGTACTTC.

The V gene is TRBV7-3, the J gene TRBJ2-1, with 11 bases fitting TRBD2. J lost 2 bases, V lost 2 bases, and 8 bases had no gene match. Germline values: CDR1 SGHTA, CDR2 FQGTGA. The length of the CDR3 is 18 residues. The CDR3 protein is CASSLGASGRHAYNEQFF. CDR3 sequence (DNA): TGTGCCAGCAGCTTAGGGGCTAGCGGGAGGCACGCCTACAATGAGCAGTTCTTC. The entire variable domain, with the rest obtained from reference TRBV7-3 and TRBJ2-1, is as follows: GAGVSQTPSNKVTEKGKYVELRCDPISGHTALYWYRQSLGQGPEFLIYFQGTGAADDSGLPNDRFFAVRPEGSVSTLKIQRTERGDSAVYLCASSLGASGRHAYNEQFFGPGTRLTVL.

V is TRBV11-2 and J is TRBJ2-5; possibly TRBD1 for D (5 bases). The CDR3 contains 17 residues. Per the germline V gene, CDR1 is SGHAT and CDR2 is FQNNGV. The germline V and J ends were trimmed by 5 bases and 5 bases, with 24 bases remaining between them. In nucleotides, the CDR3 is TGTGCCAGCAGCGGGGCCCCCCAGGGTGGTGGACCGGAGACCCAGTACTTC. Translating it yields CASSGAPQGGGPETQYF.

CDR3: CASSLTGPSLNEQFF. CDR3 DNA sequence: TGTGCCAGCAGCTTAACGGGGCCGTCTTTGAATGAGCAGTTCTTC. The chain has TRBV7-3 and TRBJ2-1; D is possibly TRBD1 (5 bases). From germline, CDR1 is SGHTA and CDR2 FQGTGA. CDR3 size: 15 residues. The ends were cut back, 0 bases at V and 7 bases at J, with 13 bases in the middle.

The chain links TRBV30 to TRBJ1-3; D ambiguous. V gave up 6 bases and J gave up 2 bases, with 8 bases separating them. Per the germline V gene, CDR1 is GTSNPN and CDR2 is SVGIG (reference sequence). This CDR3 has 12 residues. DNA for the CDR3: TGTGCCTGCCCCATCCCTGGAAACACCATATATTTT. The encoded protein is CACPIPGNTIYF.

In nucleotides, the CDR3 is TGTGCCAGCAGTCAACGGAGCGGGAGTATCTACGAGCAGTACTTC. Amino acids: CASSQRSGSIYEQYF. The gene calls are TRBV11-2 and TRBJ2-7, with 8 bases that match TRBD2. Germline values: CDR1 SGHAT, CDR2 FQNNGV. The CDR3 sequence is 15 residues long. V dropped 6 bases and J dropped 3; count of bases not matched to a gene: 10.

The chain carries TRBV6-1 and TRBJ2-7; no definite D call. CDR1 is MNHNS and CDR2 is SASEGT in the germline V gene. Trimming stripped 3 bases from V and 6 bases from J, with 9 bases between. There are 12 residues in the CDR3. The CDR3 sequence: CASSDSVFEQYF. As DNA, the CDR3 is TGTGCCAGCAGTGACTCCGTGTTCGAGCAGTACTTC.

This chain's CDR3 is CASKAGGPSYEQYF. Here the CDR3 DNA reads TGTGCCAGCAAGGCGGGAGGGCCCTCCTACGAGCAGTACTTC. This rearrangement joins TRBV6-5 to TRBJ2-7; TRBD2 matches at 9 bases. Germline V gives CDR1 MNHEY, CDR2 SVGAGI. The CDR3 contains 14 residues. Trimming removed 7 bases from V and 0 bases from J; junction bases left unmatched: 4.

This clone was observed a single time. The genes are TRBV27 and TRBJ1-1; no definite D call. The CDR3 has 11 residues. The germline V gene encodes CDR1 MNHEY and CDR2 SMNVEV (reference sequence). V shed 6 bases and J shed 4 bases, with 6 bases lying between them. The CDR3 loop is CASRKSTEAFF. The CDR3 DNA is TGTGCCAGCAGGAAGAGCACTGAAGCTTTCTTT.